This TCR beta chain was recorded in a study of T cells in Graves' hyperthyroidism and ophthalmopathy. RNA transcripts served as the template for amplifying TCR beta CDR3 regions. TCR CDR3 regions were first amplified by RT-PCR with HTBI primers. TCRdb recomputed calls from the multiplex PCR reads with MiXCR, one row per CDR3 protein. The data show under 250,000 distinct CDR3 sequences, 15% to 20% seen once. The CDR3 is 17 residues long. Germline V gene sequence: CDR1 DFQATT, CDR2 SNEGSKA (reference sequence). Unmatched junction bases numbered 18, after V lost 3 bases and J lost 5 bases. No progression to ophthalmopathy during 18 months of follow-up defined stable disease.

The TCR comes from a man aged 50 to 60 with Graves' hyperthyroidism. The sample was blood. The chain carries TRBV20-1 and TRBJ1-1, with 7 bases that match TRBD1. CDR3 in amino acids: CSASFSGQLPGGTEAFF. The CDR3, as DNA: TGCAGTGCTAGTTTTTCTGGACAGTTACCAGGGGGAACTGAAGCTTTCTTT.